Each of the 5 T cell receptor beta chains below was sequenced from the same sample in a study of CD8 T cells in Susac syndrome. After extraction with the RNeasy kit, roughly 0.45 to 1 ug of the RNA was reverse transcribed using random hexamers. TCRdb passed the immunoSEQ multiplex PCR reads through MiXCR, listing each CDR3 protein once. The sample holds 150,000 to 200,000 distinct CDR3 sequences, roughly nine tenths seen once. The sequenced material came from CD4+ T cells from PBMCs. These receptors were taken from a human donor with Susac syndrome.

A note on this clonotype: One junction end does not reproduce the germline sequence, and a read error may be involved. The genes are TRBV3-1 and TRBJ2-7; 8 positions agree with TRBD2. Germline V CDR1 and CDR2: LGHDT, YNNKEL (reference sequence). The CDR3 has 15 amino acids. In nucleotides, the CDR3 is TGTGCCAGCAACCAATGGGGACTAGGATTGGGCGAGCAGTACTTC. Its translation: CASNQWGLGLGEQYF.

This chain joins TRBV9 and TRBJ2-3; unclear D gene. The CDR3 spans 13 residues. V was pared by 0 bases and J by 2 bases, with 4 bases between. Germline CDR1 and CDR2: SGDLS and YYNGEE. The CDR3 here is CASSVDLTDTQYF. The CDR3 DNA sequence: TGTGCCAGCAGCGTAGATCTCACAGATACGCAGTATTTT.

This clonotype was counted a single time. In DNA, the CDR3 is TGTGCCAGCTCACCACCAAAACCCCTGCGGCAGGGGGGGAACGAGCAGTACTTC. Translating it yields CASSPPKPLRQGGNEQYF. This rearrangement joins TRBV18 to TRBJ2-7, with D possibly called TRBD1 or TRBD2 (7 bases each). Germline V gives CDR1 KGHSH, CDR2 LQKENI. V gave up 0 bases and J gave up 5 bases, with 23 bases separating them. This CDR3 region has 18 residues.

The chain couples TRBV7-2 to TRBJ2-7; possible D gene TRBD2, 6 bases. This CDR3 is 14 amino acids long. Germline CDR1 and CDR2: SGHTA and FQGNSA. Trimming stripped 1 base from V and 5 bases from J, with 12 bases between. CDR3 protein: CASSLVGGVNEQYF. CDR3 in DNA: TGTGCCAGCAGCTTAGTCGGAGGGGTTAACGAGCAGTACTTC.

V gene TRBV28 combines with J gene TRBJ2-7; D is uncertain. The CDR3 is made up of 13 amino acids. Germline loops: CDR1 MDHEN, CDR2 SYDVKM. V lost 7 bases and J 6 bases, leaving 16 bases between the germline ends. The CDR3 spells CASTLDGPTEQYF. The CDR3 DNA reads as TGTGCCAGCACCTTGGACGGCCCTACCGAGCAGTACTTC.